By sample fraction, the clone carrying this TCR beta chain is medium-sized. The length of the CDR3 is 17 residues. CDR1 and CDR2 from the germline V gene are SGHDT and YYEEEE. V dropped 4 bases and J dropped 5; count of bases not matched to a gene: 14. Libraries were prepared by immunoSEQ multiplex PCR; TCRdb keeps only in-frame clonotypes and omits some of them. Of 20,000 to 25,000 clones listed, roughly 80% are singletons. These data belong to a study of OX40 agonist ivuxolimab in advanced cancers. Study background: The dose-escalation cohort was approximately 81% male, with a mean age of 60 years, ranging about 23 to 90. Partial response was recorded in three patients: one hepatocellular carcinoma and two cutaneous melanoma cases.

The chain recombines TRBV5-6 with TRBJ2-2; 7 nucleotides match TRBD1. The receptor was isolated from an adult with an advanced solid tumor such as melanoma, head and neck, liver or kidney cancer. This specimen consisted of CD4+ or CD8+ T cells sorted from blood, obtained in a trial of the OX40 agonist ivuxolimab. CDR3 DNA sequence: TGTGCCAGCAGCCCCTCGGTGGTAGGGGGCAATACCGGGGAGCTGTTTTTT. This sequence encodes CASSPSVVGGNTGELFF.